The clone carrying this T cell receptor beta chain was counted between two and nine times. The antigen is undetermined. The record originates from a study of CD8 T cells in Susac syndrome. Study-level points and caveats: It was acknowledged by the study that relatively few individuals were included in its TCR sequencing and HLA analysis.

Trimming took 1 base from V and 10 from J, leaving 18 bases between them. Per the germline V gene, CDR1 is SGHRS and CDR2 is YFSETQ. The CDR3 has 14 amino acids. RNA in amounts of roughly 0.5 to 1 ug was reverse transcribed with random hexamers. Across 54 Vbeta and 13 Jbeta, immunoSEQ multiplex PCR amplified TCR beta CDR3. TCRdb fed the immunoSEQ multiplex PCR reads into MiXCR, producing one record per CDR3 protein. The sample has a few hundred thousand distinct CDR3 sequences; about 93% are singletons. The sequenced material came from CD8+ T cells from PBMCs. The sequence was collected from a human donor with multiple sclerosis. The chain has TRBV5-1 and TRBJ2-7; D unclear. CDR3 sequence: CASSLSTYRFGQYF. In nucleotides, the CDR3 is TGCGCCAGCAGCTTGTCAACCTATCGCTTTGGTCAGTACTTC.